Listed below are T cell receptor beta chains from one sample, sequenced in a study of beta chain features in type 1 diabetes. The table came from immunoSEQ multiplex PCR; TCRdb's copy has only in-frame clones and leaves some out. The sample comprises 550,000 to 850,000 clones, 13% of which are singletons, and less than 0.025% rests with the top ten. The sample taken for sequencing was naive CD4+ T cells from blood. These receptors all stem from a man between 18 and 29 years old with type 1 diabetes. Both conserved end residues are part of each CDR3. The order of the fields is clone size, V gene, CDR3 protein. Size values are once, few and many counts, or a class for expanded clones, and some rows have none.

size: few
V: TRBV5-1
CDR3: CASSLIGSMNTEAFF

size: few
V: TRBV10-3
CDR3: CAISESNSHGSNQPQHF

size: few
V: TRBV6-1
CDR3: CASSEKRQASYNEQFF

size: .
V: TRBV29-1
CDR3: CSVPGWGSSGNTIYF

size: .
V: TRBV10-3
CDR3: CAITEQGAGSPLHF

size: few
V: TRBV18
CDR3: CASSLGQGQETQYF

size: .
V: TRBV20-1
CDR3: CSARSGSAAFF

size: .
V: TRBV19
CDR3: CASMGREGIDTQYF

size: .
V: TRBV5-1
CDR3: CASTLNSDTQYF

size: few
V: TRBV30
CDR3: CAWSLTGNSPLHF

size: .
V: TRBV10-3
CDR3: CAISGIGENTEAFF

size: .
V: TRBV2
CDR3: CASSEGGAGQPQHF

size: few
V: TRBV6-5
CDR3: CASSPDRQNNYGYTF

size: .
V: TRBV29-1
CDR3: CSVVGVRGYGYTF

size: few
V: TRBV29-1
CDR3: CSVEGGLSYYEQFF

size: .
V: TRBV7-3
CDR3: CASSLGPEETQYF

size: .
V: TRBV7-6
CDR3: CASSLGSLVSGEQFF

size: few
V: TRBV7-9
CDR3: CASSPSQGPNEKLFF

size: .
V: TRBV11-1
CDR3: CASSPTSGGIQETQYF

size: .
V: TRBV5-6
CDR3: CASSLSANQPQHF

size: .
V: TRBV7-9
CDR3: CASSQRAGTDSSGANVLTF

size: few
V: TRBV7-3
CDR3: CASSPRGDTVSGTEAFF

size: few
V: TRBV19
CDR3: CASSIGAGSQETQYF

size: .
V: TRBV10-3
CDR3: CAISDSGEQYF

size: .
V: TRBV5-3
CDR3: CARSLEMRLHF

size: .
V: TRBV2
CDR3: CASSEEAASNQPQHF

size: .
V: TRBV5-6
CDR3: CASSAGAGANYGYTF

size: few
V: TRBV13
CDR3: CASSPRGTGNTIYF

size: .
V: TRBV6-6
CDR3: CASSRQVNTEAFF

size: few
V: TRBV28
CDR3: CASSLTQGRQPQHF

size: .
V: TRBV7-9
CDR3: CASSLVGGRDQPQHF

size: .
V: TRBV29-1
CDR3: CSVGRLNTEAFF

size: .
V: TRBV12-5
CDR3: CASGLTTGGSGELFF

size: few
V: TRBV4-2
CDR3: CASSHSRMGQPQHF

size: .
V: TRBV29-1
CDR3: CSGGALTDTQYF

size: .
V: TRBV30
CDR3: CAGNRFQETQYF

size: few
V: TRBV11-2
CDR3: CASSLVAGSYNEQFF

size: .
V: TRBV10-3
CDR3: CAISEGNEKLFF

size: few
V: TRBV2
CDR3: CASSDLVGNQPQHF

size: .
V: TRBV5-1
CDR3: CASSITVNTEAFF

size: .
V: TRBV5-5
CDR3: CASSDDPPSPLHF

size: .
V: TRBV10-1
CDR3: CASSDGGVDTEAFF

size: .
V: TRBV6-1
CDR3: CASSENSLNTEAFF

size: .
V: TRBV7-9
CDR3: CASSLEGALNEQFF

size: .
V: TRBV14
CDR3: CASSQVAGEYNEQFF

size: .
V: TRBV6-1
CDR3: CASSVTGTGNHEQYF

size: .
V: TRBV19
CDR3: CASSPRQGANTGELFF

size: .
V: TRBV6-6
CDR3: CASTYGKGFGTDTQYF

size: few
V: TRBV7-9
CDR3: CASSLVGSTEAFF

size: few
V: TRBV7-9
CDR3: CASSSAAGTFTYF

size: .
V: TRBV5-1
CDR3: CASGLTGTGVYNEQFF

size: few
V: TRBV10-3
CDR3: CAIKGGGELFF

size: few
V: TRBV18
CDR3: CASSLQTQYF